Listed below are T cell receptor beta chains from one sample, sequenced in a study of cytomegalovirus exposure and HLA in healthy donors. Using immunoSEQ multiplex PCR, the repertoire was profiled, and TCRdb retains in-frame clones only, with some absent. The data contain roughly 100,000 clones, about 71% of them singletons. The sample comprised PBMCs. The source of these receptors is a woman between 50 and 59 years old in good health and CMV-seronegative. CDR3s include the opening cysteine and the closing phenylalanine or tryptophan. D genes are given only for firm matches. Size is omitted from some rows. Given values are once, few, many or a class for expanded clones.

>TRBJ1-2|TRBV27|.|.
CASSFGGSVYGYTF
TGTGCCAGCAGTTTTGGAGGGTCGGTCTATGGCTACACCTTC
>TRBJ2-3|TRBV7-2|.|TRBD1
CASRQQGEDTQYF
TGTGCCAGCAGGCAGCAGGGGGAAGATACGCAGTATTTT
>TRBJ1-1|TRBV9|.|.
CASSVGDGGIEAFF
TGTGCCAGCAGCGTAGGGGATGGAGGGATTGAAGCTTTCTTT
>TRBJ2-2|TRBV19|.|TRBD2
CASSISGRPGELFF
TGTGCCAGTAGCATTAGCGGGAGGCCCGGGGAGCTGTTTTTT
>TRBJ2-1|TRBV28|.|.
CASSGGQLYNEQFF
TGTGCCAGCAGCGGGGGACAGCTCTACAATGAGCAGTTCTTC
>TRBJ2-2|TRBV28|.|TRBD2
CATPKGAGGNTGELFF
TGTGCCACTCCAAAGGGAGCGGGAGGTAACACCGGGGAGCTGTTTTTT
>TRBJ2-5|TRBV9|.|TRBD2
CASSKAGGPGTQYF
TGTGCCAGCAGCAAAGCGGGAGGGCCCGGGACCCAGTACTTC
>TRBJ2-2|TRBV5-1|few|TRBD2
CASIGTSGTTGELFF
TGCGCCAGCATCGGGACTAGCGGGACCACCGGGGAGCTGTTTTTT
>TRBJ1-2|TRBV7-8|.|TRBD1
CASSWGQTDYGYTF
TGTGCCAGCAGCTGGGGACAGACTGACTATGGCTACACCTTC
>TRBJ1-1|TRBV28|.|.
CASSLEVGTEAFF
TGTGCCAGCAGTTTAGAGGTGGGCACTGAAGCTTTCTTT
>TRBJ2-1|TRBV7-2|.|.
CASRRGLNNEQFF
TGTGCCAGCAGGCGGGGACTGAACAATGAGCAGTTCTTC
>TRBJ2-5|TRBV28|few|TRBD2
CASSWDSGRANSCETQYF
TGTGCCAGCAGTTGGGACAGCGGGAGGGCTAATTCGTGTGAGACCCAGTACTTC
>TRBJ2-3|TRBV6-4|.|TRBD1
CASSDSGQDMSDTQYF
TGTGCCAGCAGTGACAGCGGACAGGACATGTCAGATACGCAGTATTTT
>TRBJ1-5|TRBV5-8|.|.
CASSLEFTTISNQPQHF
TGTGCCAGCAGCTTGGAATTTACAACGATTAGCAATCAGCCCCAGCATTTT
>TRBJ2-7|TRBV2|.|.
CASSEWREQYF
TGTGCCAGCAGTGAATGGCGGGAGCAGTACTTC
>TRBJ1-1|TRBV11-3|few|.
CASSFGVLNTEAFF
TGTGCCAGCAGCTTCGGGGTCCTGAACACTGAAGCTTTCTTT
>TRBJ1-4|TRBV29-1|.|.
CSIRQSLNEKLFF
TGCAGCATTAGACAGAGCCTTAATGAAAAACTGTTTTTT
>TRBJ1-1|TRBV19|.|.
CASWTQMNTEAFF
TGTGCCAGTTGGACTCAGATGAACACTGAAGCTTTCTTT